This TCR beta chain derives from a study of T cells after yellow fever vaccination. This clonotype was seen more than once but under ten times. TCRdb re-derived calls from the 5' RACE reads in MiXCR, one entry per CDR3 protein. The sample has about 300,000 distinct CDR3 sequences; roughly 9% are singletons. There are 15 residues in the CDR3. From germline, CDR1 is SGHTA and CDR2 FQGNSA. V lost 2 bases and J 2 bases, leaving 12 bases between the germline ends. The starting material was CD4+ T cells sorted from PBMCs, obtained 5 days after the yellow fever booster vaccination. The TCR originated in a man aged 18-30 years who received the YFV17D yellow fever vaccine. The chain carries TRBV7-2 and TRBJ2-5, with D perhaps assigned TRBD1 or TRBD2 (5 bases each). CDR3 nucleotide sequence: TGTGCCAGCAGCTTATACCAGGGAGTTCAAGAGACCCAGTACTTC. Protein product: CASSLYQGVQETQYF.